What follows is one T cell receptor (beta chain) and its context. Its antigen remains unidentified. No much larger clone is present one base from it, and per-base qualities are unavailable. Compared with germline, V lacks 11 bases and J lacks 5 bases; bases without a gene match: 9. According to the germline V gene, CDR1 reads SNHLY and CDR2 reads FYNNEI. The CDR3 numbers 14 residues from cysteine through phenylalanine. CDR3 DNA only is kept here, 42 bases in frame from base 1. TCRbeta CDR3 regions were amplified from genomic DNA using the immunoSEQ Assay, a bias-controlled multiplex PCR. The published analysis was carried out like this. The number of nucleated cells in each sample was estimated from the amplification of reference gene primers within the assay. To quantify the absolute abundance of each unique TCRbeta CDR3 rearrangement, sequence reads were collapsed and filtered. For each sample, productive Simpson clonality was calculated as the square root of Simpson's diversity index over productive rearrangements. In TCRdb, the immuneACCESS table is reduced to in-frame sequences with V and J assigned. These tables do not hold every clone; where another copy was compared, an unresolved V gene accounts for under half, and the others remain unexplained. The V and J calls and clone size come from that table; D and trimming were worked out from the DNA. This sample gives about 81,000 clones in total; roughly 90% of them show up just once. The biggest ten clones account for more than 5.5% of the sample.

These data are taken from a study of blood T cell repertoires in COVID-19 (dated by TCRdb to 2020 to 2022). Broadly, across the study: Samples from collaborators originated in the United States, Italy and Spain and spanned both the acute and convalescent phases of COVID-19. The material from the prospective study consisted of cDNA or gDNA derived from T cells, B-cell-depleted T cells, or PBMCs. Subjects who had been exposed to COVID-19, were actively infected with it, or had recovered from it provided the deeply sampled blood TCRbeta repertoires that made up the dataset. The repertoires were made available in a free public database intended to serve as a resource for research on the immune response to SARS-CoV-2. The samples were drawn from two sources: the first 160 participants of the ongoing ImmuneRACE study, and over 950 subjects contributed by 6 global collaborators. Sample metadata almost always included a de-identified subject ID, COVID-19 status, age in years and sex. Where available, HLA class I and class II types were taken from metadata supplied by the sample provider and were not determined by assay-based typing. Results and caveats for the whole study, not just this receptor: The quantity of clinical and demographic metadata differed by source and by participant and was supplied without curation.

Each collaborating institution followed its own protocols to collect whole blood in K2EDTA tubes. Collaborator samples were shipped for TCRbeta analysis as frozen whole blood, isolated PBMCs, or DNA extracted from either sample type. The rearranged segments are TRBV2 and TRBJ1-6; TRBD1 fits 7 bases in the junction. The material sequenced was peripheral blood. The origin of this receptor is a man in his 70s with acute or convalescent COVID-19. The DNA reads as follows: TGTGCCGGCGGTCCGGGACAGAATAATTCACCCCTCCACTTT. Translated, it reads CAGGPGQNNSPLHF.